These 22 T cell receptor beta chains came from one sample sequenced in a study of response to subunit inactivated influenza vaccine (dated by TCRdb to between 2017 and 2018). Receptor libraries were prepared by RT-PCR. The listed sequencing device is Illumina HiSeq 2500. Clones were called with MiXCR by TCRdb after fastp trimmed the public reads at Q25, and only in-frame beta chains were retained. Identical CDR3 protein sequences are pooled into one entry, listed with their most common genes and DNA. In this sample the table shows about 540,000 distinct CDR3 sequences, 11% to 15% of which occur a single time. The ten most abundant clones make up approximately 10% of the sample. Sequencing was performed on PBMCs from blood, taken 11 to 12 days after vaccination. All receptors come from a man aged 45-60 years who received an inactivated influenza vaccine. Donor details come from another sample of the same person, matched by shared clones.

This chain links TRBV7-2 with TRBJ2-1; 13 bases line up with TRBD2. From germline, CDR1 is SGHTA and CDR2 FQGNSA. This CDR3 has 14 residues. V dropped 6 bases and J dropped 6; count of bases not matched to a gene: 2. As DNA, the CDR3 is TGTGCCAGCAGGGGGACTAGCGGGGCCAATGAGCAGTTCTTC. As protein: CASRGTSGANEQFF.

V is TRBV23-1 and J is TRBJ2-5; TRBD2 might be the D (6 bases). TRBV23-1 is an open reading frame whose function is uncertain. Trimming shortened V by 6 bases and J by 5 bases, and 19 bases separated the two germline ends. The CDR3 contains 15 residues. This chain's CDR3 is CASSPPGGNDETQYF. The CDR3 DNA follows: TGCGCCAGCAGCCCCCCCGGAGGGAATGACGAGACCCAGTACTTC.

The genes are TRBV24-1 and TRBJ2-2; 8 bases are shared with TRBD2. The germline CDR1 and CDR2 sequences are KGHDR and SFDVKD. This CDR3 is built from 14 residues. With 6 bases clipped from V and 4 bases from J, the junction kept 3 bases outside the gene matches. The CDR3 coding sequence is TGTGCCACCAGTCTAGCGGGCCCCACCGGGGAGCTGTTTTTT. It is translated as CATSLAGPTGELFF.

This clonotype was counted a few times. V gene TRBV15 combines with J gene TRBJ2-3; a weak D match, TRBD1 (5 bases). This CDR3 is 17 amino acids long. V was trimmed by 3 bases and J by 1 base, leaving 17 bases between them. Per the germline V gene, CDR1 is LNHNV and CDR2 is YYDKDF (reference sequence). CDR3 region: CATSSPKKTTGTDTQYF. The DNA for the CDR3 is TGTGCCACCAGCAGCCCCAAAAAGACGACAGGCACAGATACGCAGTATTTT.

This clonotype was detected many times. V is TRBV2 and J is TRBJ2-1, with a possible D match to TRBD1 (6 bases). This CDR3 contains 14 residues. V was trimmed by 7 bases and J by 7 bases, leaving 17 bases between them. Germline V CDR1 and CDR2: SNHLY, FYNNEI. For the CDR3, the DNA is TGTGCCAGCACTAGGCCCGGGACAATAAATGAGCAGTTCTTC. Its translation: CASTRPGTINEQFF.

This chain connects TRBV28 to TRBJ1-6; D gene uncertain. There are 13 residues in the CDR3. The germline gives CDR1 MDHEN, CDR2 SYDVKM. Trimming took 2 bases from V and 18 from J, leaving 17 bases between them. CDR3 loop: CASSLSVQAYYHF. DNA for the CDR3: TGTGCCAGCAGTTTAAGTGTGCAGGCCTACTACCACTTT.

This clonotype has only a few counts. V is TRBV6-2 or TRBV6-3 and J is TRBJ2-1; 10 bases line up with TRBD2. Per germline, CDR1 MNHEY and CDR2 SVGEGT. This CDR3 comprises 18 residues. With 2 bases clipped from V and 4 bases from J, the junction kept 11 bases outside the gene matches. CDR3 in amino acids: CASSYIPASGGKYNEQFF. The CDR3 DNA sequence: TGTGCCAGCAGTTACATCCCCGCTAGCGGGGGCAAATACAATGAGCAGTTCTTC.

In its sample, this clonotype was seen many times. DNA of the CDR3: TGTGCCAGCAGTCTCGGGACACCCGGTTGGCCCCAGCATTTT. Encoded protein: CASSLGTPGWPQHF. The chain combines TRBV12-3 or TRBV12-4 with TRBJ1-5; a weak D match, TRBD1 (6 bases). Trimming removed 5 bases from V and 9 bases from J, with 17 bases in between. CDR3 length equals 14 residues.

This clonotype was found a few times. The chain links TRBV9 to TRBJ2-7; a possible D gene is TRBD2 (5 bases). Looked up from germline, CDR1 is SGDLS and CDR2 is YYNGEE. The V end lost 0 bases, the J end lost 10 bases, and 20 bases lay between the germline ends. The CDR3 length is 15 residues. The CDR3 sequence is CASSVGIESGLRQYF. The CDR3 DNA reads as TGTGCCAGCAGCGTAGGGATCGAGAGCGGCCTCCGACAGTACTTC.

The CDR3 reads CASSGPLYGYTF. The CDR3 nucleotides read TGTGCCAGCAGCGGACCCCTCTATGGCTACACCTTC. This sequence joins TRBV11-2 and TRBJ1-2; D not resolved. Trimming cost V 5 bases and J 4 bases, with 8 bases left between them. Germline V gives CDR1 SGHAT, CDR2 FQNNGV. The CDR3 extends over 12 amino acids.

This clonotype occurred many times. This chain uses TRBV20-1 with TRBJ2-2, with D unresolved. Trimming pared 6 bases from V and 7 bases from J, leaving 15 bases between. Germline V gene data show CDR1 as DFQATT and CDR2 as SNEGSKA (reference sequence). This CDR3 has 13 residues. In DNA, the CDR3 is TGCAGTGCGTGGTCAAATACTTACGGGGAGCTGTTTTTT. Its translation: CSAWSNTYGELFF.

The rearrangement links TRBV10-3 to TRBJ2-1; TRBD2 agrees at 8 bases. V shed 3 bases, J shed 6 bases, and the junction held 7 bases outside the gene matches. CDR3 size: 15 residues. Germline CDR1 ENHRY, CDR2 SYGVKD. CDR3 nucleotide sequence: TGTGCCATCAGTGACTCCGGGGGGGCTGGCAATGAGCAGTTCTTC. It encodes CAISDSGGAGNEQFF.

This clonotype was seen a handful of times. This chain connects TRBV6-2 or TRBV6-3 to TRBJ2-7, with 10 bases matching TRBD2. Germline CDR1 and CDR2: MNHEY and SVGEGT. Trimming at V came to 6 bases and at J to 6 bases, leaving 17 bases not matched to a gene. The CDR3 runs 17 residues. CDR3 in DNA: TGTGCCAGCAGCCACAGGCTAGCGGGAGTTTTGAGGGGCGAGCAGTACTTC. Encoded protein: CASSHRLAGVLRGEQYF.

This clonotype was observed a few times. The chain combines TRBV6-5 with TRBJ1-6, with D hard to call. Looked up from germline, CDR1 is MNHEY and CDR2 is SVGAGI. V was clipped by 4 bases and J by 10 bases, with 11 bases between them. The CDR3 extends over 13 amino acids. The CDR3 here is CASSSNRNSPLHF. CDR3 coding DNA: TGTGCCAGCAGTTCTAACAGAAACTCACCCCTCCACTTT.

This clonotype was found a few times. The chain combines TRBV24-1 with TRBJ2-1; D is undetermined. V lost 3 bases and J 0 bases, leaving 17 bases between the germline ends. Germline V CDR1 and CDR2: KGHDR, SFDVKD. CDR3 size: 18 residues. The CDR3 region has the DNA TGTGCCACCAGTGATGAGTTGGGCTCCCCGAGCTCCTACAATGAGCAGTTCTTC. This encodes CATSDELGSPSSYNEQFF.

This chain connects TRBV28 to TRBJ2-3, with D perhaps TRBD2 (6 bases). Trimming stripped 9 bases from V and 2 bases from J, with 15 bases between. This CDR3 has 14 residues. From germline, CDR1 is MDHEN and CDR2 SYDVKM. CDR3 loop: CASAYSGNTDTQYF. CDR3 coding DNA: TGTGCCAGTGCCTATAGCGGAAACACAGATACGCAGTATTTT.

The rearrangement links TRBV19 to TRBJ2-1, with TRBD2 matching over 9 bases. CDR3 length: 16 residues. In germline, CDR1 is LNHDA, CDR2 SQIVND (reference sequence). V lost 3 bases, J lost 5 bases, and 8 bases stayed unmatched. The CDR3 nucleotides read TGTGCCAGTAGTATTTATCCTAGCGGGACGAACAATGAGCAGTTCTTC. Protein: CASSIYPSGTNNEQFF.

The chain joins TRBV6-1 to TRBJ2-5; 9 positions agree with TRBD2. V shed 5 bases and J 2 bases; nucleotides not matched to a gene: 12. Germline V gene data show CDR1 as MNHNS and CDR2 as SASEGT. This CDR3 is 17 amino acids long. The chain's CDR3 is CASSRGLASGVQETQYF. DNA for the CDR3: TGTGCCAGCAGTAGGGGACTGGCTAGCGGGGTTCAAGAGACCCAGTACTTC.

This chain joins TRBV12-3 or TRBV12-4 and TRBJ1-1, with D maybe TRBD1 (6 bases). Trimming cost V 7 bases and J 1 base, with 13 bases left between them. This CDR3 has 14 residues. CDR3 protein: CASIPGHGNTEAFF. In DNA form, the CDR3 reads TGTGCCAGCATCCCGGGACATGGGAACACTGAAGCTTTCTTT.

The sample holds many counts of this clonotype. V gene TRBV29-1 combines with J gene TRBJ2-1; D perhaps matches TRBD1 (5 bases). CDR1 and CDR2 (germline): SQVTM, ANQGSEA. V dropped 4 bases and J dropped 5 bases, with 21 bases sitting between them. The CDR3 sequence is 16 residues long. Here the CDR3 reads CSVGVLEALQDNEQFF. The DNA of the CDR3 is TGCAGCGTTGGGGTGCTTGAGGCACTACAGGACAATGAGCAGTTCTTC.

This clonotype was counted a few times. The rearrangement links TRBV7-2 to TRBJ2-5, with 8 bases lining up with TRBD1. V shed 2 bases, J shed 2 bases, and the junction held 4 bases outside the gene matches. Germline values: CDR1 SGHTA, CDR2 FQGNSA. The CDR3 spans 15 residues. The CDR3 region is CASSLFRGLQETQYF. DNA of the CDR3: TGTGCCAGCAGCTTATTCAGGGGGCTTCAAGAGACCCAGTACTTC.

This chain links TRBV4-1 with TRBJ2-3; perhaps TRBD2 as D (5 bases). Deletions cut 1 base from V and 2 bases from J, with 16 bases between. Germline CDR1 and CDR2: MGHRA and YSYEKL. The CDR3 is made up of 17 amino acids. CDR3 protein: CASSQVRLGVSTDTQYF. The CDR3, as DNA: TGCGCCAGCAGCCAAGTTCGTTTGGGAGTGTCCACAGATACGCAGTATTTT.